Following are 30 T cell receptor beta chains from one sample sequenced in a study of lymphopenia after photon versus proton radiotherapy. Assay: immunoSEQ multiplex PCR; the TCRdb copy retains only in-frame clones and omits some. Counted here are roughly 16,000 clones, more than 75% occurring once; the ten biggest clones make up around 10%. The sample in question was peripheral blood, obtained from a patient treated with proton-based radiotherapy. The source of these receptors is a man aged 65 to 85 with pancreatic cancer.

The V call is TRBV4-1, the J call TRBJ2-7; D gene uncertain. The CDR3 is 13 residues long. V lost 0 bases to trimming and J lost 4 bases, with 7 bases between them. Germline V gives CDR1 MGHRA, CDR2 YSYEKL. DNA of the CDR3: TGCGCCAGCAGCCAAGATCGGAGTTACGAGCAGTACTTC. Protein product: CASSQDRSYEQYF.

The chain has TRBV5-5 and TRBJ1-2, with 8 bases identical to TRBD1. The CDR3 has 16 residues. Trimming took 2 bases from V and 4 from J; bases not matched to a gene: 10. Germline CDR1 reads SGHKS; CDR2 reads YYEKEE (reference sequence). For the CDR3, the DNA is TGTGCCAGCAGCTTCGAGACAGGGGTTGGGAGCTATGGCTACACCTTC. This codes for CASSFETGVGSYGYTF.

The rearrangement joins TRBV10-3 to TRBJ2-7, with TRBD2 matching 10 bases. Trimming at V came to 5 bases and at J to 5 bases, leaving 9 bases not matched to a gene. Germline CDR1 and CDR2: ENHRY and SYGVKD. This CDR3 is 15 amino acids long. The CDR3 DNA follows: TGTGCCATCAGTCACGAGAGCGGGAGGGTCGACGAGCAGTACTTC. Amino acid sequence: CAISHESGRVDEQYF.

The genes are TRBV11-2 and TRBJ2-5, with D perhaps TRBD1 or TRBD2 (5 bases each). Trimming left V 5 bases short and J 2 bases short, with 15 bases between. Germline lookup yields CDR1 SGHAT and CDR2 FQNNGV. CDR3 length equals 15 residues. CDR3 nucleotide sequence: TGTGCCAGCAGCCGAGATGGGACGGCACAAGAGACCCAGTACTTC. Protein product: CASSRDGTAQETQYF.

The rearrangement links TRBV5-1 to TRBJ2-3, with 8 bases fitting TRBD1. The length of the CDR3 is 15 residues. V shed 2 bases and J 3 bases; nucleotides not matched to a gene: 5. Germline lookup yields CDR1 SGHRS and CDR2 YFSETQ. CDR3 in amino acids: CASSFGQGWTDTQYF. CDR3 DNA sequence: TGCGCCAGCAGCTTTGGACAGGGTTGGACAGATACGCAGTATTTT.

The chain uses TRBV30 and TRBJ2-3, with D perhaps given as TRBD1 or TRBD2 (6 bases each). Trimming pared 4 bases from V and 3 bases from J, leaving 14 bases between. The germline gives CDR1 GTSNPN, CDR2 SVGIG (reference sequence). The CDR3 loop spans 14 amino acids. The CDR3 nucleotides read TGTGCCTGGACAAGGGGGGTACAAACAGATACGCAGTATTTT. This codes for CAWTRGVQTDTQYF.

This clone was seen more than once but under ten times. The V call is TRBV19, the J call TRBJ1-1; D is uncertain. Trimming removed 9 bases at V and 0 bases at J, with 14 bases between. Per germline, CDR1 LNHDA and CDR2 SQIVND (reference sequence). The length of the CDR3 is 14 residues. CDR3 sequence reads: CASRVKRLNTEAFF. CDR3 DNA sequence: TGTGCCAGCCGCGTAAAGAGACTGAACACTGAAGCTTTCTTT.

The chain carries TRBV6-5 and TRBJ2-5; D is perhaps TRBD1 (5 bases). In germline, CDR1 is MNHEY, CDR2 SVGAGI. CDR3 size: 16 residues. V was clipped by 4 bases and J by 2 bases, with 17 bases between them. The CDR3 DNA reads as TGTGCCAGCAGTTTAAGGGGCCAGCTGCGACAAGAGACCCAGTACTTC. Residues: CASSLRGQLRQETQYF.

The chain carries TRBV5-1 and TRBJ2-7; D call uncertain. The CDR3 is made up of 18 amino acids. The germline V and J ends were trimmed by 4 bases and 1 base, with 24 bases remaining between them. Per germline, CDR1 SGHRS and CDR2 YFSETQ. The CDR3 loop reads CASSPLPSVAGQSYEQYF. The CDR3 bases are TGCGCCAGCAGCCCCCTGCCGAGTGTGGCAGGTCAATCCTACGAGCAGTACTTC.

This sequence joins TRBV7-9 and TRBJ2-1; D gene uncertain. This CDR3 has 12 residues. V was trimmed by 3 bases and J by 8 bases, leaving 8 bases between them. CDR1 and CDR2 (germline): SEHNR, FQNEAQ (reference sequence). Written as DNA, the CDR3 is TGTGCCAGCAGCTTCCCCCGGGATGAGCAGTTCTTC. Encoded protein: CASSFPRDEQFF.

The chain couples TRBV2 to TRBJ1-1; D possibly corresponds to TRBD1 (6 bases). Between the trimmed V and J ends, which lost 1 base and 1 base, there was a span of 10 bases. The CDR3 spans 15 residues. Germline lookup yields CDR1 SNHLY and CDR2 FYNNEI. The CDR3 reads CASSEGQGSNTEAFF. In DNA, the CDR3 is TGTGCCAGCAGTGAAGGGCAGGGGTCGAACACTGAAGCTTTCTTT.

V gene TRBV29-1 combines with J gene TRBJ1-1, with 9 bases matching TRBD1. The V gene's germline CDR1 is SQVTM and CDR2 ANQGSEA. The J segment lost 5 bases and the V segment lost 3 bases, leaving 4 bases of the junction unmatched. The CDR3 has 13 amino acids. CDR3 coding DNA: TGCAGCGTTGAGACAGGGGGAGGGACTGAAGCTTTCTTT. This gives the protein CSVETGGGTEAFF.

This clone was counted once. V gene TRBV6-1 combines with J gene TRBJ2-1, with 9 bases that match TRBD2. CDR1 and CDR2 from the germline V gene are MNHNS and SASEGT. V trimming: 3 bases; J trimming: 2 bases; junction bases outside the gene matches: 5. The CDR3 contains 16 residues. The CDR3 DNA sequence: TGTGCCAGCAGTGACTTGAGCGGGAGGCCCTACAATGAGCAGTTCTTC. Residues: CASSDLSGRPYNEQFF.

The chain combines TRBV19 with TRBJ2-1; D assignment may be TRBD1 or TRBD2 (5 bases each). This CDR3 comprises 16 residues. Trimming removed 0 bases from V and 5 bases from J, with 14 bases in between. Germline lookup yields CDR1 LNHDA and CDR2 SQIVND (reference sequence). In DNA form, the CDR3 reads TGTGCCAGTAGTATAGATCGGGGCGCCGGGGACAATGAGCAGTTCTTC. This encodes CASSIDRGAGDNEQFF.

The rearrangement uses TRBV5-1 and TRBJ1-4; perhaps TRBD1 as D (6 bases). The germline V gene encodes CDR1 SGHRS and CDR2 YFSETQ. Trimming cost V 4 bases and J 7 bases, with 11 bases left between them. This CDR3 has 13 amino acids. The CDR3 region has the DNA TGCGCCAGCAGCCTTGGACAGTCTGAAAAACTGTTTTTT. Its translation is CASSLGQSEKLFF.

The CDR3 DNA follows: TGTGCCAGCAGCTTAAGCGGGCCTGGCTACGAGCAGTACTTC. Amino acid sequence: CASSLSGPGYEQYF. The rearrangement links TRBV7-6 to TRBJ2-7; D may be TRBD2 (6 bases). V was trimmed by 2 bases and J by 3 bases, leaving 11 bases between them. The germline gives CDR1 SGHVS, CDR2 FNYEAQ. This CDR3 region has 14 residues.

This clone was counted a few times. V gene TRBV7-9 combines with J gene TRBJ1-3, with D hard to call. The CDR3 extends over 12 amino acids. Germline lookup yields CDR1 SEHNR and CDR2 FQNEAQ (reference sequence). Trimming took off 6 bases at V and 3 bases at J, with 6 bases between the two ends. The CDR3 protein is CASREDGNTIYF. CDR3 coding DNA: TGTGCCAGCAGGGAAGATGGAAACACCATATATTTT.

The V call is TRBV5-1, the J call TRBJ1-1, with D possibly being TRBD1 (6 bases). Germline V gene sequence: CDR1 SGHRS, CDR2 YFSETQ. The V end was cut by 4 bases, the J end by 2 bases, with 15 bases between. The CDR3 sequence is 15 residues long. DNA for the CDR3: TGCGCCAGCAGCGCCAAGCGACAGGCCAACACTGAAGCTTTCTTT. Protein sequence: CASSAKRQANTEAFF.

This chain uses TRBV21-1 with TRBJ2-7; the table's TRBD1 call for D was not verified on the DNA. TRBV21-1 is recorded as a pseudogene. The length of the CDR3 is 14 residues. The CDR3 coding sequence is TGTGCCAGAAAGCTGAGACAGGGCTTGCACGAGCAGTACTTC. This gives the protein CARKLRQGLHEQYF.

The chain joins TRBV11-2 to TRBJ2-7; TRBD1 aligns across 8 bases. The CDR3 covers 14 residues. The V segment lost 1 base and the J segment 6 bases; nucleotides outside the gene matches: 5. Germline-derived CDR1 and CDR2 are SGHAT and FQNNGV. CDR3: CASSLAGQGFEQYF. CDR3 nucleotides: TGTGCCAGCAGCTTAGCTGGACAGGGCTTCGAGCAGTACTTC. Supplemented by reference TRBV11-2 and TRBJ2-7, the full variable domain reads EAGVAQSPRYKIIEKRQSVAFWCNPISGHATLYWYQQILGQGPKLLIQFQNNGVVDDSQLPKDRFSAERLKGVDSTLKIQPAKLEDSAVYLCASSLAGQGFEQYFGPGTRLTVT.

V usage is TRBV9 and J usage is TRBJ2-2; 14 positions match TRBD2. This CDR3 spans 18 amino acids. Germline V lookup: CDR1 SGDLS, CDR2 YYNGEE. Unmatched junction bases numbered 11, after V lost 3 bases and J lost 7 bases. The CDR3 protein is CASSAQTSGRAESGELFF. The CDR3 nucleotides read TGTGCCAGCAGCGCCCAGACTAGCGGGAGGGCCGAGAGCGGGGAGCTGTTTTTT.

This chain uses TRBV5-1 with TRBJ2-1; D could derive from TRBD1 or TRBD2 (5 bases each). The CDR3 extends over 16 amino acids. V was pared by 3 bases and J by 0 bases, with 13 bases between. The V gene's germline CDR1 is SGHRS and CDR2 YFSETQ. CDR3 in amino acids: CASSSGDGSSYNEQFF. Written as DNA, the CDR3 is TGCGCCAGCAGCTCTGGGGACGGAAGCTCCTACAATGAGCAGTTCTTC.

This chain links TRBV21-1 with TRBJ2-7; the D call in the table, TRBD1, was not verified against the DNA. TRBV21-1 counts as a pseudogene. The CDR3 is made up of 14 amino acids. In DNA, the CDR3 is TGTGCCAGCGCAGTAGGGACAGGGGGTGCCGAGCAGTACTTC. It yields the protein CASAVGTGGAEQYF.

J is TRBJ1-1 and V is TRBV7-8, with a weak D call TRBD1 (6 bases). V lost 5 bases to trimming and J lost 5 bases, with 15 bases between them. Germline loops: CDR1 SGHVS, CDR2 FQNEAQ. This CDR3 is built from 14 residues. CDR3 loop: CASSGGGVETEAFF. DNA of the CDR3: TGTGCCAGCAGCGGGGGCGGGGTGGAAACTGAAGCTTTCTTT.

This chain joins TRBV15 and TRBJ1-3; D unresolved. The germline CDR1 and CDR2 sequences are LNHNV and YYDKDF (reference sequence). CDR3 size: 15 residues. Trimming stripped 0 bases from V and 0 bases from J, with 6 bases between. The CDR3 protein is CATSRDWLSGNTIYF. The CDR3 DNA is TGTGCCACCAGCAGAGACTGGCTCTCTGGAAACACCATATATTTT.

The CDR3 sequence is CASVSSGANVLTF. CDR3 bases: TGTGCCAGCGTCAGCTCTGGGGCCAACGTCCTGACTTTC. The V and J genes are TRBV6-5 and TRBJ2-6; D unclear. Germline V gene data show CDR1 as MNHEY and CDR2 as SVGAGI. There are 13 residues in the CDR3. V lost 8 bases, J lost 0 bases, and 5 bases lay in between.

This chain links TRBV7-9 with TRBJ2-5, with 10 positions matching TRBD1. The V gene's germline CDR1 is SEHNR and CDR2 FQNEAQ (reference sequence). CDR3 length: 17 amino acids. V lost 1 base, J lost 3 bases, and 8 bases stayed unmatched. The chain's CDR3 is CASSLGPGQGMKETQYF. In nucleotides, the CDR3 is TGTGCCAGCAGCTTAGGTCCGGGACAGGGGATGAAAGAGACCCAGTACTTC.

The rearrangement uses TRBV11-1 and TRBJ1-4; a possible D gene is TRBD1 (5 bases). The CDR3 has 14 residues. Germline V CDR1 and CDR2: SGHAT, FQDESV (reference sequence). V was shortened by 8 bases and J by 8 bases, with 18 bases between the two germline ends. The CDR3 loop reads CASSPRGGEEKLFF. The CDR3, as DNA: TGTGCCAGCTCCCCGAGGGGAGGTGAGGAAAAACTGTTTTTT.

The V gene is TRBV5-1, the J gene TRBJ1-3; the D is unclear. Per germline, CDR1 SGHRS and CDR2 YFSETQ. V was cut by 0 bases and J by 0 bases, with 10 bases left in between. The CDR3 is made up of 16 amino acids. As DNA, the CDR3 is TGCGCCAGCAGCTTGGCCGGGCAGGCCTCTGGAAACACCATATATTTT. It is translated as CASSLAGQASGNTIYF. The whole variable domain, filled in from reference TRBV5-1 and TRBJ1-3, reads KAGVTQTPRYLIKTRGQQVTLSCSPISGHRSVSWYQQTPGQGLQFLFEYFSETQRNKGNFPGRFSGRQFSNSRSEMNVSTLELGDSALYLCASSLAGQASGNTIYFGEGSWLTVV.

The CDR3 sequence: CASSKSGTGREKLFF. CDR3 bases: TGTGCCAGCAGCAAAAGCGGGACAGGGAGGGAAAAACTGTTTTTT. The chain combines TRBV7-8 with TRBJ1-4, with 9 bases lining up with TRBD1. CDR3 length equals 15 residues. Trimming took 5 bases from V and 8 from J; bases not matched to a gene: 9. Germline lookup yields CDR1 SGHVS and CDR2 FQNEAQ. Drawing the rest from reference TRBV7-8 and TRBJ1-4, the complete variable domain is GAGVSQSPRYKVAKRGQDVALRCDPISGHVSLFWYQQALGQGPEFLTYFQNEAQLDKSGLPSDRFFAERPEGSVSTLKIQRTQQEDSAVYLCASSKSGTGREKLFFGSGTQLSVL.